A single sample is the source of the 14 T cell receptor beta chains below, sequenced in a study of T cells in Graves' hyperthyroidism and ophthalmopathy. Regions amplified from RNA transcripts were the TCR beta CDR3 regions. TCR CDR3 underwent first-round RT-PCR with the HTBI primer set. TCRdb passed the multiplex PCR reads through MiXCR, listing each CDR3 protein once. The sample comprises 350,000 to 450,000 distinct CDR3 sequences, roughly an eighth of which are singletons, and around 28% rests with the top ten. Material for sequencing was blood. These receptors were obtained from a man aged 45 to 65 with Graves' ophthalmopathy.

This clonotype has at least ten counts. The chain's CDR3 is CSARDPGSGYTF. In nucleotides, the CDR3 is TGCAGTGCTAGAGATCCAGGGTCTGGCTACACCTTC. The J gene is TRBJ1-2, the V gene TRBV20-1; tentatively, D is TRBD1 (5 bases). V was clipped by 0 bases and J by 7 bases, with 9 bases between them. This CDR3 has 12 residues. Looked up from germline, CDR1 is DFQATT and CDR2 is SNEGSKA (reference sequence).

This clonotype showed up many times. This chain links TRBV20-1 with TRBJ1-1; D is ambiguous. Germline V gene lookup returns CDR1 DFQATT and CDR2 SNEGSKA (reference sequence). This CDR3 comprises 13 residues. Trimming left V 3 bases short and J 1 base short, with 9 bases between. DNA for the CDR3: TGCAGTGCTAGTGGCGGCAGGAACACTGAAGCTTTCTTT. It is translated as CSASGGRNTEAFF.

This clonotype showed up many times. V usage is TRBV7-8 and J usage is TRBJ1-1; D is unresolved. Germline V gene data show CDR1 as SGHVS and CDR2 as FQNEAQ. This CDR3 comprises 12 residues. The V end lost 1 base, the J end lost 7 bases, and 7 bases lay between the germline ends. The CDR3 reads CASSLVGSEAFF. The CDR3 region has the DNA TGTGCCAGCAGCTTAGTTGGCAGTGAAGCTTTCTTT.

This clonotype occurred many times. V is TRBV20-1 and J is TRBJ2-3, with D unresolved. The CDR3 is made up of 11 amino acids. Looked up from germline, CDR1 is DFQATT and CDR2 is SNEGSKA (reference sequence). Between the trimmed V and J ends, which lost 5 bases and 2 bases, there was a span of 5 bases. In nucleotides, the CDR3 is TGCAGTGCTCTACCCACAGATACGCAGTATTTT. Residues: CSALPTDTQYF.

The sample holds many counts of this clonotype. The chain combines TRBV12-3 or TRBV12-4 with TRBJ2-1, with 10 bases aligning to TRBD2. The CDR3 spans 15 residues. V dropped 7 bases and J dropped 7; count of bases not matched to a gene: 10. CDR3 amino acids: CASTSGRREANEQFF. CDR3 DNA: TGTGCCAGCACTAGCGGGAGAAGGGAGGCAAATGAGCAGTTCTTC.

This clonotype was seen repeatedly, ten times or more. V and J are TRBV2 and TRBJ2-3; 7 nucleotides agree with TRBD2. This CDR3 spans 14 amino acids. With 6 bases clipped from V and 2 bases from J, the junction kept 5 bases outside the gene matches. Germline V gene data show CDR1 as SNHLY and CDR2 as FYNNEI. CDR3 coding DNA: TGTGCCAGCAGGGCCGGGACTAACACAGATACGCAGTATTTT. Amino acid sequence: CASRAGTNTDTQYF.

This clonotype was detected many times. This chain links TRBV11-2 with TRBJ2-7; tentatively, D is TRBD1 (5 bases). The V gene's germline CDR1 is SGHAT and CDR2 FQNNGV. The V end lost 1 base, the J end lost 2 bases, and 9 bases lay between the germline ends. The CDR3 extends over 14 amino acids. The CDR3 region is CASSLAPGPYEQYF. The CDR3 DNA sequence: TGTGCCAGCAGCTTAGCCCCAGGGCCCTACGAGCAGTACTTC.

This clonotype was counted many times. The J gene is TRBJ2-3, the V gene TRBV29-1; TRBD2 agrees at 8 bases. This CDR3 has 13 amino acids. Germline CDR1 reads SQVTM; CDR2 reads ANQGSEA. V was pared by 3 bases and J by 3 bases, with 2 bases of the junction left unmatched. In DNA, the CDR3 is TGCAGCGTTGACAGCGGGAGTACAGATACGCAGTATTTT. It translates to CSVDSGSTDTQYF.

This clonotype has ten or more counts. This chain joins TRBV18 and TRBJ1-5; 10 bases match TRBD1. This CDR3 comprises 14 residues. Germline V CDR1 and CDR2: KGHSH, LQKENI. Unmatched junction bases numbered 5, after V lost 5 bases and J lost 7 bases. The CDR3 DNA reads TGTGCCAGCTCAGCCGGGACAGGGGAGCAGCCCCAGCATTTT. Protein product: CASSAGTGEQPQHF. Full variable domain (remainder filled in from reference TRBV18 and TRBJ1-5): NAGVMQNPRHLVRRRGQEARLRCSPMKGHSHVYWYRQLPEEGLKFMVYLQKENIIDESGMPKERFSAEFPKEGPSILRIQQVVRGDSAAYFCASSAGTGEQPQHFGDGTRLSIL.

This clonotype was counted many times. CDR3 in amino acids: CASSTRQRSSYNEQFF. The CDR3 region has the DNA TGTGCCAGCAGTACCCGACAGCGTAGCTCCTACAATGAGCAGTTCTTC. The chain employs TRBV27 and TRBJ2-1; a possible D gene is TRBD1 (5 bases). CDR1 is MNHEY, CDR2 SMNVEV, per germline (reference sequence). This CDR3 spans 16 amino acids. The germline V and J ends were trimmed by 5 bases and 0 bases, with 14 bases remaining between them.

This clonotype came up a few times. The chain recombines TRBV6-6 with TRBJ1-1, with TRBD1 matching over 7 bases. The germline V gene has CDR1 MNHNY and CDR2 SVGAGI (reference sequence). V lost 2 bases to trimming and J lost 1 base; unmatched junction nucleotides: 7. The CDR3 runs 16 residues. CDR3 in amino acids: CASSYQTGIGNTEAFF. For the CDR3, the DNA is TGTGCCAGCAGTTACCAGACAGGGATTGGGAACACTGAAGCTTTCTTT.

This clonotype was seen only a few times. As DNA, the CDR3 is TGTGCCAGCAGTTTTCAGGGGGCGACTGAGCAGTACTTC. This sequence encodes CASSFQGATEQYF. The rearrangement joins TRBV27 to TRBJ2-7, with TRBD1 identical over 8 bases. Germline V gives CDR1 MNHEY, CDR2 SMNVEV (reference sequence). CDR3 length equals 13 residues. Losses at the gene ends were 3 bases for V and 7 bases for J; bases not matched to a gene: 5.

The sample holds many counts of this clonotype. The genes are TRBV12-3 or TRBV12-4 and TRBJ2-2; D is unresolved. V was clipped by 1 base and J by 5 bases, with 5 bases between them. This CDR3 region has 13 residues. CDR3 nucleotide sequence: TGTGCCAGCAGTTTAGTCCGGACCGGGGAGCTGTTTTTT. Its translation: CASSLVRTGELFF.

This clonotype came up many times. This sequence joins TRBV11-2 and TRBJ2-1, with 7 bases identical to TRBD1. The CDR3 totals 17 residues. J gave up 5 bases and V 4 bases, and 14 bases lay outside the gene matches. Germline V gene data show CDR1 as SGHAT and CDR2 as FQNNGV. CDR3 DNA sequence: TGTGCCAGCAGCTCCCACTCCAACAGGGGCGCTAACAATGAGCAGTTCTTC. Amino acid sequence: CASSSHSNRGANNEQFF.